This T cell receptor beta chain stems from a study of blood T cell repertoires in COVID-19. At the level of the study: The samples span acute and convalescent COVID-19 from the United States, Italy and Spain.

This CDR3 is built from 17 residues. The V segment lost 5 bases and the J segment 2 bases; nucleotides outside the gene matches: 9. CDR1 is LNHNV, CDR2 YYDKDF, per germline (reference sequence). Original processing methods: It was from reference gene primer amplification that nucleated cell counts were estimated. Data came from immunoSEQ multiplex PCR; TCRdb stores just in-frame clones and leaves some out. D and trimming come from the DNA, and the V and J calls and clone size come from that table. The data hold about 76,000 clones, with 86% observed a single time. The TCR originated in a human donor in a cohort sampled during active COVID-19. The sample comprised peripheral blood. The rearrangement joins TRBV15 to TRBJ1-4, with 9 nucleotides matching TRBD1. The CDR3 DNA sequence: TGTGCCACCAGCGGGACGACAGGGGGTGCTACTAATGAAAAACTGTTTTTT. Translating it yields CATSGTTGGATNEKLFF.